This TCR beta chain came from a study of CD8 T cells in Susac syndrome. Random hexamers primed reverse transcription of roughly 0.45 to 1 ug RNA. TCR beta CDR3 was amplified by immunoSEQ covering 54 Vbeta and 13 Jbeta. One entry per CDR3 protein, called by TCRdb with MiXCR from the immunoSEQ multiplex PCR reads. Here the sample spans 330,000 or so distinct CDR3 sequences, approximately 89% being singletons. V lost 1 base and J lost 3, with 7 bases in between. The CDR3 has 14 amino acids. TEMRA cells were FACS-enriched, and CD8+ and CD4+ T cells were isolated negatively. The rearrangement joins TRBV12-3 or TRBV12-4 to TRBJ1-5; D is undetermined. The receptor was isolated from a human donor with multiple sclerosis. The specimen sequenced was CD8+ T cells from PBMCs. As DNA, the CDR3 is TGTGCCAGCAGTTTAGATGGCATCAATCAGCCCCAGCATTTT. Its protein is CASSLDGINQPQHF.